Each of the 10 T cell receptor beta chains below was sequenced from the same sample in a study of T cell responses to AZD1222 COVID-19 vaccine. Generated by immunoSEQ multiplex PCR, the TCRdb table keeps only in-frame clones and is missing some. Of 200,000 to 250,000 clones listed, roughly 94% are singletons. The sample here was peripheral blood, taken 28 days after the second dose of the MenACWY control vaccine. The receptors were gathered from an adult who received the MenACWY meningococcal vaccine as a control.

The J gene is TRBJ1-4, the V gene TRBV28; 7 nucleotides agree with TRBD1. The CDR3 is made up of 19 amino acids. V gave up 2 bases and J gave up 3 bases; unmatched junction bases: 15. Germline V gene data show CDR1 as MDHEN and CDR2 as SYDVKM. CDR3 loop: CASSLPTGSMGTSNEKLFF. CDR3 coding DNA: TGTGCCAGCAGTTTACCGACAGGGAGCATGGGGACGTCTAATGAAAAACTGTTTTTT. Full variable domain (missing parts from reference TRBV28 and TRBJ1-4): DVKVTQSSRYLVKRTGEKVFLECVQDMDHENMFWYRQDPGLGLRLIYFSYDVKMKEKGDIPEGYSVSREKKERFSLILESASTNQTSMYLCASSLPTGSMGTSNEKLFFGSGTQLSVL.

The chain combines TRBV10-3 with TRBJ2-2; 9 bases match TRBD2. The V gene's germline CDR1 is ENHRY and CDR2 SYGVKD. CDR3 size: 16 residues. The J segment lost 5 bases and the V segment lost 0 bases, leaving 4 bases of the junction unmatched. In DNA form, the CDR3 reads TGTGCCATCAGTGAGTCGGCTAGCGGGATTACCGGGGAGCTGTTTTTT. This codes for CAISESASGITGELFF.

The chain links TRBV6-5 to TRBJ1-2; weak D call: TRBD1 (5 bases). CDR1 is MNHEY, CDR2 SVGAGI, per germline. This CDR3 has 14 amino acids. V was clipped by 0 bases and J by 8 bases, with 13 bases between them. CDR3 in amino acids: CASSYSGRGVGYTF. The CDR3 DNA reads TGTGCCAGCAGTTACTCGGGACGGGGAGTCGGCTACACCTTC.

The rearrangement uses TRBV19 and TRBJ1-5; D call uncertain. CDR3 size: 17 residues. CDR1 is LNHDA and CDR2 is SQIVND in the germline V gene (reference sequence). V was clipped by 4 bases and J by 0 bases, with 16 bases between them. In DNA form, the CDR3 reads TGTGCCAGTAGTACAGCCCCCTGGTTTCCTAGCAATCAGCCCCAGCATTTT. As protein: CASSTAPWFPSNQPQHF.

J is TRBJ2-5 and V is TRBV7-2; TRBD2 is a possible D gene (5 bases). Trimming shortened V by 3 bases and J by 2 bases, and 7 bases separated the two germline ends. Germline lookup yields CDR1 SGHTA and CDR2 FQGNSA. The CDR3 extends over 13 amino acids. As DNA, the CDR3 is TGTGCCAGCAGCTTTCAGCGGCAAGAGACCCAGTACTTC. Its protein is CASSFQRQETQYF.

The chain uses TRBV27 and TRBJ1-1; D call uncertain. With 8 bases removed from V and 1 base from J, the gap between germline ends came to 11 bases. The CDR3 spans 13 residues. Germline V CDR1 and CDR2: MNHEY, SMNVEV (reference sequence). The CDR3 loop is CASDPNRNTEAFF. DNA of the CDR3: TGTGCCAGCGACCCTAACAGGAACACTGAAGCTTTCTTT.

The chain carries TRBV24-1 and TRBJ1-5, with 8 bases fitting TRBD1. The CDR3 sequence is 14 residues long. V shed 7 bases, J shed 5 bases, and the junction held 6 bases outside the gene matches. CDR1 KGHDR and CDR2 SFDVKD come from the germline V gene. For the CDR3, the DNA is TGTGCCACCAGCGAGGACAGGGTTGATCAGCCCCAGCATTTT. It codes for CATSEDRVDQPQHF.

The chain combines TRBV20-1 with TRBJ2-2; 7 bases are a match to TRBD2. Germline loops: CDR1 DFQATT, CDR2 SNEGSKA (reference sequence). Trimming removed 3 bases from V and 4 bases from J; junction bases left unmatched: 11. The CDR3 is 16 residues long. For the CDR3, the DNA is TGCAGTGCTAGTCTTGGGGGAGGGCTTCCCACCGGGGAGCTGTTTTTT. Protein sequence: CSASLGGGLPTGELFF.

The chain combines TRBV21-1 with TRBJ2-1; the table's D call TRBD2 went unverified against the DNA. TRBV21-1 corresponds to a pseudogene. The CDR3 has 13 amino acids. CDR3 in DNA: TGTGCCAGCAGCCGGGGAGGGAGGAATGAGCAGTTCTTC. Its protein is CASSRGGRNEQFF.

V and J are TRBV12-3 or TRBV12-4 and TRBJ2-5; 8 bases agree with TRBD1. The V segment lost 6 bases and the J segment 7 bases; nucleotides outside the gene matches: 7. The CDR3 has 13 residues. The CDR3: CASRSGQVGTQYF. DNA for the CDR3: TGTGCCAGCAGGTCGGGACAGGTCGGGACCCAGTACTTC.